The 22 T cell receptor beta chains presented below share a single source sample, sequenced in a study of T cell repertoires in cytomegalovirus infection. Their antigens are not known. MiXCR was run by TCRdb on the reads, yielding one entry per CDR3 protein. Of 640,000 or so distinct CDR3 sequences in the sample, roughly a third were seen once. Sequencing was performed on cultured PBMCs, taken from culture after CMV antigen stimulation. All receptors come from a human donor in good health (CMV status not recorded). Some clones in this sample may be carry-over from other donors' samples.

The gene calls are TRBV19 and TRBJ2-3, with TRBD1 matching over 8 bases. Germline V gene sequence: CDR1 LNHDA, CDR2 SQIVND (reference sequence). V lost 10 bases to trimming and J lost 4 bases; unmatched junction nucleotides: 13. The CDR3 runs 15 residues. For the CDR3, the DNA is TGTGCCACGACTCAGACGGGACAGGCCCCAGATACGCAGTATTTT. The encoded protein is CATTQTGQAPDTQYF.

This clonotype has a handful of counts. J is TRBJ2-7 and V is TRBV4-2; D remains unclear. The germline V gene has CDR1 LGHNA and CDR2 YNFKEQ. The CDR3 covers 13 residues. Between the trimmed V and J ends, which lost 0 bases and 3 bases, there was a span of 6 bases. The chain's CDR3 is CASSQEWDYEQYF. CDR3 DNA: TGTGCCAGCAGCCAAGAGTGGGACTACGAGCAGTACTTC.

The V gene is TRBV11-2, the J gene TRBJ1-4, with D unresolved. The V gene lost 2 bases and the J gene lost 8 bases, with 12 bases spanning the gap. CDR3 length: 14 residues. Germline CDR1 SGHAT, CDR2 FQNNGV. This CDR3 reads CASSLTPSSEKLFF. The CDR3, as DNA: TGTGCCAGCAGCTTAACCCCCAGCAGCGAAAAACTGTTTTTT.

The V gene is TRBV5-1, the J gene TRBJ1-2; D is perhaps TRBD1 (6 bases). This CDR3 is built from 14 residues. V was pared by 4 bases and J by 4 bases, with 14 bases between. CDR1 SGHRS and CDR2 YFSETQ come from the germline V gene. The DNA for the CDR3 is TGCGCCAGCAGCGGGACACCGAATTCCTATGGCTACACCTTC. Translation: CASSGTPNSYGYTF.

This clonotype was counted only a few times. The chain uses TRBV5-1 and TRBJ2-3, with a possible D match to TRBD2 (5 bases). CDR1 and CDR2 (germline): SGHRS, YFSETQ. The CDR3 is 14 amino acids. The V end lost 1 base, the J end lost 5 bases, and 11 bases lay between the germline ends. CDR3 sequence: CASSLTPAGDTQYF. The CDR3 nucleotides read TGCGCCAGCAGCTTGACCCCGGCGGGAGATACGCAGTATTTT.

The J gene is TRBJ2-1, the V gene TRBV18; D might be TRBD2 (7 bases). The CDR3 has 16 residues. V was clipped by 1 base and J by 8 bases, with 18 bases between them. From germline, CDR1 is KGHSH and CDR2 LQKENI. CDR3 in amino acids: CASSPLGAGHGDEQFF. CDR3 nucleotides: TGTGCCAGCTCACCACTCGGAGCGGGACACGGGGATGAGCAGTTCTTC.

This clonotype appeared a few times. The J gene is TRBJ2-2, the V gene TRBV6-1, with D hard to call. The CDR3 length is 13 residues. The ends were cut back, 3 bases at V and 3 bases at J, with 5 bases in the middle. CDR1 and CDR2 (germline): MNHNS, SASEGT. CDR3 sequence: CASSELYTGELFF. DNA for the CDR3: TGTGCCAGCAGTGAGTTGTACACCGGGGAGCTGTTTTTT.

This clonotype was counted a few times. The CDR3: CSVPWRGEQYF. The DNA of the CDR3 is TGCAGCGTTCCCTGGAGGGGCGAGCAGTACTTC. This chain uses TRBV29-1 with TRBJ2-7, with TRBD2 as a possible D gene (6 bases). The V gene lost 5 bases and the J gene lost 6 bases, with 11 bases spanning the gap. Germline V lookup: CDR1 SQVTM, CDR2 ANQGSEA. This CDR3 is built from 11 residues.

The chain combines TRBV12-3 or TRBV12-4 with TRBJ2-6; tentatively, D is TRBD1 (7 bases). The CDR3 sequence is 13 residues long. V gave up 10 bases and J gave up 10 bases, with 17 bases separating them. The CDR3 is CAIAVQGRNVLTF. The CDR3 DNA reads as TGTGCCATCGCGGTACAGGGGAGGAACGTCCTGACTTTC.

The rearrangement links TRBV7-6 to TRBJ2-1, with TRBD1 matching over 12 bases. This CDR3 region has 19 residues. CDR1 and CDR2 (germline): SGHVS, FNYEAQ. V was clipped by 5 bases and J by 5 bases; unmatched bases: 16. DNA for the CDR3: TGTGCCAGCAGCGGGTCCGGGACAGGGGGCATTGGGTTCCACAATGAGCAGTTCTTC. This codes for CASSGSGTGGIGFHNEQFF.

The chain has TRBV12-3 or TRBV12-4 and TRBJ1-5; D remains ambiguous. V was shortened by 2 bases and J by 0 bases, with 8 bases between the two germline ends. The CDR3 spans 15 residues. The CDR3 coding sequence is TGTGCCAGCAGTTTATGGGTCTCTAGCAATCAGCCCCAGCATTTT. It codes for CASSLWVSSNQPQHF.

This clonotype was observed a handful of times. V gene TRBV27 combines with J gene TRBJ2-1; D gene ambiguous. The CDR3 is 16 residues long. Germline CDR1 MNHEY, CDR2 SMNVEV (reference sequence). V was shortened by 4 bases and J by 5 bases, with 18 bases between the two germline ends. The CDR3 loop is CASSCRWVGFHNEQFF. The CDR3, as DNA: TGTGCCAGCAGTTGCCGATGGGTCGGGTTCCACAATGAGCAGTTCTTC.

The chain couples TRBV5-1 to TRBJ2-3; the D gene is possibly TRBD2 (6 bases). The CDR3 has 16 residues. Germline V gene lookup returns CDR1 SGHRS and CDR2 YFSETQ. The V and J ends lost 0 bases and 4 bases respectively, with 15 bases between them. Here the CDR3 DNA reads TGCGCCAGCAGCTTGGAGGCGGCCCCGGGAGCAGATACGCAGTATTTT. This translates into CASSLEAAPGADTQYF.

The V call is TRBV19, the J call TRBJ1-3; a possible D gene is TRBD1 (6 bases). The CDR3 is 17 residues long. Germline V CDR1 and CDR2: LNHDA, SQIVND (reference sequence). CDR3 protein: CASAPGAGQNLGNTIYF. CDR3 bases: TGTGCTAGCGCCCCGGGGGCAGGGCAGAATCTTGGAAACACCATATATTTT.

This clonotype was counted a few times. J is TRBJ2-1 and V is TRBV7-2; 12 bases match TRBD2. The germline gives CDR1 SGHTA, CDR2 FQGNSA. The CDR3 sequence is 16 residues long. Germline trimming cut 5 bases from V and 8 bases from J; bases unmatched to any gene: 10. This CDR3 reads CASSPTSGGTYYEQFF. For the CDR3, the DNA is TGTGCCAGCAGCCCTACTAGCGGGGGGACATACTATGAGCAGTTCTTC.

The sample holds many counts of this clonotype. This sequence joins TRBV7-2 and TRBJ2-5; 8 nucleotides line up with TRBD2. The CDR3 totals 17 residues. Unmatched junction bases numbered 15, after V lost 7 bases and J lost 2 bases. The germline V gene has CDR1 SGHTA and CDR2 FQGNSA. The DNA for the CDR3 is TGTGCCAGCACTGCAAATTCCCCCGGCGGGGGGCAAGAGACCCAGTACTTC. As protein: CASTANSPGGGQETQYF.

This clonotype was observed many times. The chain is built from TRBV4-2 and TRBJ1-3, with no clear D. The ends were cut back, 0 bases at V and 4 bases at J, with 10 bases in the middle. This CDR3 region has 15 residues. CDR1 is LGHNA and CDR2 is YNFKEQ in the germline V gene. The CDR3 DNA reads TGTGCCAGCAGCCAAGATTGGGGAGCGGGAAACACCATATATTTT. It is translated as CASSQDWGAGNTIYF.

This clonotype has only a few counts. The chain uses TRBV11-2 and TRBJ2-1; TRBD1 matches 8 bases. After removal of 5 bases from V and 9 bases from J, the junction contained 12 bases not matched to a gene. From germline, CDR1 is SGHAT and CDR2 FQNNGV. The CDR3 totals 15 residues. The CDR3 spells CASSGTGGRVTEQFF. The DNA of the CDR3 is TGTGCCAGCAGCGGCACAGGGGGGAGAGTTACTGAGCAGTTCTTC.

The gene calls are TRBV7-9 and TRBJ2-1, with D possibly being TRBD1 (5 bases). Germline CDR1 and CDR2: SEHNR and FQNEAQ (reference sequence). Trimming pared 1 base from V and 12 bases from J, leaving 10 bases between. The CDR3 covers 12 residues. CDR3 nucleotide sequence: TGTGCCAGCAGCTTAGGGGAACAGGTGCAGTTCTTC. Translating gives CASSLGEQVQFF.

Many counts were recorded for this clonotype. The V and J genes are TRBV7-2 and TRBJ1-5, with no clear D. Germline V lookup: CDR1 SGHTA, CDR2 FQGNSA. Trimming took 7 bases from V and 3 from J, leaving 16 bases between them. The CDR3 contains 15 residues. The CDR3 nucleotides are TGTGCCAGCAACCCGGGAGGGTCCCTCAATCAGCCCCAGCATTTT. This sequence encodes CASNPGGSLNQPQHF.

This clonotype was counted a few times. V gene TRBV7-6 combines with J gene TRBJ1-5; no clear D. There are 16 residues in the CDR3. The ends were cut back, 4 bases at V and 0 bases at J, with 13 bases in the middle. The germline CDR1 and CDR2 sequences are SGHVS and FNYEAQ. The CDR3, as DNA: TGTGCCAGCAGCTCCGGACTTTTTCATAGCAATCAGCCCCAGCATTTT. The encoded protein is CASSSGLFHSNQPQHF. Together with reference TRBV7-6 and TRBJ1-5, the CDR3 gives the full variable domain: GAGVSQSPRYKVTKRGQDVALRCDPISGHVSLYWYRQALGQGPEFLTYFNYEAQQDKSGLPNDRFSAERPEGSISTLTIQRTEQRDSAMYRCASSSGLFHSNQPQHFGDGTRLSIL.

The chain has TRBV10-3 and TRBJ2-1; D is possibly TRBD1 (5 bases). Trimming took off 1 base at V and 5 bases at J, with 12 bases between the two ends. Germline loops: CDR1 ENHRY, CDR2 SYGVKD. The CDR3 is made up of 15 amino acids. The DNA for the CDR3 is TGTGCCATCAGTGAGTTCCCCGCAGGGAACAATGAGCAGTTCTTC. Encoded protein: CAISEFPAGNNEQFF.